The source of this T cell receptor (beta chain) is a study of cytomegalovirus exposure and HLA in healthy donors. A multiplex PCR was run with 60 Vbeta primers and 13 Jbeta primers. The repertoire was sequenced with immunoSEQ multiplex PCR; TCRdb's copy has only in-frame clones and lacks some. The data hold 150,000 to 200,000 clones, with roughly 86% observed a single time. Germline V CDR1 and CDR2: MNHEY, SMNVEV (reference sequence). There are 14 residues in the CDR3. V dropped 7 bases and J dropped 4; count of bases not matched to a gene: 8. The gene calls are TRBV27 and TRBJ2-7; 9 positions agree with TRBD1. This clonotype was obtained from a woman aged 18-29 years in good health and CMV-seronegative. The specimen sequenced was PBMCs. The CDR3 coding sequence is TGTGCCAGCACGGTGGGACAGGGTCAGTACGAGCAGTACTTC. The encoded protein is CASTVGQGQYEQYF.